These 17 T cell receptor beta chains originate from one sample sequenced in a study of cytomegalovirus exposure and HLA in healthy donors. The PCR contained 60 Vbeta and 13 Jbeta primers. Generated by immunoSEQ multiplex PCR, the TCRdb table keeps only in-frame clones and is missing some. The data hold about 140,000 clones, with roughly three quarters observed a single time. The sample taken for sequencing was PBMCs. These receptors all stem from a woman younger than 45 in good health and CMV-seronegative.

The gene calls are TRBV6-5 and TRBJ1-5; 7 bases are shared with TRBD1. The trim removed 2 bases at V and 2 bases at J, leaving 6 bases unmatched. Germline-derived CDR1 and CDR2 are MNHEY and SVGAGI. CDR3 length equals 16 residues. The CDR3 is CASSYRYRGGNQPQHF. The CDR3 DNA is TGTGCCAGCAGTTACAGATACAGGGGAGGCAATCAGCCCCAGCATTTT.

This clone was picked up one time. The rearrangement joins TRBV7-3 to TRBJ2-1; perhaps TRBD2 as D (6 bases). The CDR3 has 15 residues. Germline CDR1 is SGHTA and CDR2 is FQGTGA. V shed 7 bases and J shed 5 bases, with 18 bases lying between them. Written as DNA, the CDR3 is TGTGCCAGCATGCGGTGGCCGGGGGACCACAATGAGCAGTTCTTC. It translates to CASMRWPGDHNEQFF.

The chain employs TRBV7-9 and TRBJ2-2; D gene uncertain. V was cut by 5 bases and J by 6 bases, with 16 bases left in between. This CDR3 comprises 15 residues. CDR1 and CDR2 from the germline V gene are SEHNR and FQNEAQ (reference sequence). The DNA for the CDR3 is TGTGCCAGCAGCCTCGGATTACTTGAGGCCGGGGAGCTGTTTTTT. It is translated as CASSLGLLEAGELFF.

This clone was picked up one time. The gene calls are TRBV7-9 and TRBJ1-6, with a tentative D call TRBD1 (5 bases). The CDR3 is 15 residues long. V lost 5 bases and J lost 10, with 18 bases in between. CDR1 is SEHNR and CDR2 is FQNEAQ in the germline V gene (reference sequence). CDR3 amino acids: CASSLRDNGWSPLHF. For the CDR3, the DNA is TGTGCCAGCAGCCTCAGGGATAACGGCTGGTCACCCCTCCACTTT.

The CDR3: CASSLNFWGDPAGQYF. CDR3 bases: TGTGCCAGCAGCCTTAATTTTTGGGGGGATCCCGCGGGCCAGTACTTC. The chain combines TRBV7-2 with TRBJ2-5; D might be TRBD2 (6 bases). The germline V and J ends were trimmed by 5 bases and 10 bases, with 26 bases remaining between them. The CDR3 has 16 amino acids. Germline V gene sequence: CDR1 SGHTA, CDR2 FQGNSA.

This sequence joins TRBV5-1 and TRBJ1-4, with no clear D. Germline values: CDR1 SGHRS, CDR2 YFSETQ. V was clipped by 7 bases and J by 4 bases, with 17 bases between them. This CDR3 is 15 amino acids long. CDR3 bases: TGCGCCAGCCGGGTTGGTAACGGAAATAATGAAAAACTGTTTTTT. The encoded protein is CASRVGNGNNEKLFF.

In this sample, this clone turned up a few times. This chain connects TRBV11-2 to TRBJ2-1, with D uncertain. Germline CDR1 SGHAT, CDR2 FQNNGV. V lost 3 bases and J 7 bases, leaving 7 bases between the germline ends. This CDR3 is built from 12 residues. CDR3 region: CASSFPLNEQFF. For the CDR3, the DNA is TGTGCCAGCAGCTTCCCCCTAAATGAGCAGTTCTTC.

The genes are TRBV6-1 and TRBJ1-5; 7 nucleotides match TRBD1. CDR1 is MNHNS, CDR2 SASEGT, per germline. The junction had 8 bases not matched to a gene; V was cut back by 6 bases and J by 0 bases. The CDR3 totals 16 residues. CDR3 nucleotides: TGTGCCAGCAGCGAAAAGGACAGGTCTAGCAATCAGCCCCAGCATTTT. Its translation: CASSEKDRSSNQPQHF.

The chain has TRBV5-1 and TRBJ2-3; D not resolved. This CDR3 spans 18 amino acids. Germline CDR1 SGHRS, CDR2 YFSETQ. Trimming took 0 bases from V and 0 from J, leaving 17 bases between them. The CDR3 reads CASSLGGWSAASTDTQYF. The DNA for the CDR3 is TGCGCCAGCAGCTTGGGCGGTTGGTCGGCGGCTAGCACAGATACGCAGTATTTT. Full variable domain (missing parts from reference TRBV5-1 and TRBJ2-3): KAGVTQTPRYLIKTRGQQVTLSCSPISGHRSVSWYQQTPGQGLQFLFEYFSETQRNKGNFPGRFSGRQFSNSRSEMNVSTLELGDSALYLCASSLGGWSAASTDTQYFGPGTRLTVL.

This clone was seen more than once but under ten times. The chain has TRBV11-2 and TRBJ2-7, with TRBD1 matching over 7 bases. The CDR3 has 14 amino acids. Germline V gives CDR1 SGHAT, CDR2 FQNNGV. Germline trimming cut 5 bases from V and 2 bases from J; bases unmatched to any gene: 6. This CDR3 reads CASSLPTGTYEQYF. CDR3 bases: TGTGCCAGCAGCCTACCGACAGGGACCTACGAGCAGTACTTC.

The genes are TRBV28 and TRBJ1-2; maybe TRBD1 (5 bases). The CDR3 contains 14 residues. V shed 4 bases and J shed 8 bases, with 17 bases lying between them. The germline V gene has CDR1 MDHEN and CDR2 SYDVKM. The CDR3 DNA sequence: TGTGCCAGCAGTTCCATCTCAGGACAATACGGCTACACCTTC. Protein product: CASSSISGQYGYTF.

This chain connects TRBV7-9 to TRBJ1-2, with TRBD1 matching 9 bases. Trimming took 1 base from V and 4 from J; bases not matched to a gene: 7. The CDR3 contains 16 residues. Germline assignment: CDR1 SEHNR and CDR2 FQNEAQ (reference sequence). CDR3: CASSLGGGTGSYGYTF. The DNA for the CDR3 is TGTGCCAGCAGCTTAGGAGGTGGGACAGGGTCCTATGGCTACACCTTC.

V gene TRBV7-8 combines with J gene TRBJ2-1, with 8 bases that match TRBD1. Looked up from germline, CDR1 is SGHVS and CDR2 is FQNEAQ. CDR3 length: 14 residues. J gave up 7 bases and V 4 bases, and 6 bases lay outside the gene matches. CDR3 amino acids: CASSSATGANEQFF. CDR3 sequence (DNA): TGTGCCAGCAGCTCCGCGACAGGGGCGAATGAGCAGTTCTTC.

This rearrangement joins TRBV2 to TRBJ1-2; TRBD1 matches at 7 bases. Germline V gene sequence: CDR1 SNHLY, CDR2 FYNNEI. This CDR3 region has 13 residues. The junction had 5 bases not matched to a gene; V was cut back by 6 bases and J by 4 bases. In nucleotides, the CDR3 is TGTGCCAGCAGCAGACAGGGCTCCTATGGCTACACCTTC. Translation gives CASSRQGSYGYTF.

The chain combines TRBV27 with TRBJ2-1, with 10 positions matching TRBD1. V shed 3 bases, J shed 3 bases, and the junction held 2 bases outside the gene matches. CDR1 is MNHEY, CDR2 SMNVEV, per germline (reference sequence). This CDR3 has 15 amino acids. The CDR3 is CASSFGDRGYNEQFF. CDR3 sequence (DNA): TGTGCCAGCAGTTTCGGGGACAGGGGCTACAATGAGCAGTTCTTC.

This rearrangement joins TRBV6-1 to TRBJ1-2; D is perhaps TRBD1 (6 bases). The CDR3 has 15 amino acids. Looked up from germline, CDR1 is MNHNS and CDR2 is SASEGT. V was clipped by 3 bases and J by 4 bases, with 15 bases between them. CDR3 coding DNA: TGTGCCAGCAGTGAGGAGACAGGTTACATCTATGGCTACACCTTC. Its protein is CASSEETGYIYGYTF.

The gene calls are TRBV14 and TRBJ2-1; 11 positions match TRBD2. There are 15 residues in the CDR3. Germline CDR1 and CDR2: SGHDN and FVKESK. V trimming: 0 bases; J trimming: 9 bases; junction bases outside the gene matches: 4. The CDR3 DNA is TGTGCCAGCAGCCAAGAGGCTAGCGGGGGGCCTGAGCAGTTCTTC. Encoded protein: CASSQEASGGPEQFF. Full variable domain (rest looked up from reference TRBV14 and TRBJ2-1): EAGVTQFPSHSVIEKGQTVTLRCDPISGHDNLYWYRRVMGKEIKFLLHFVKESKQDESGMPNNRFLAERTGGTYSTLKVQPAELEDSGVYFCASSQEASGGPEQFFGPGTRLTVL.